This T cell receptor (beta chain) was sequenced for a study of monozygotic twins with inflammatory bowel disease. General study results and limits: There was no way to distinguish the different T cell subtypes.

The germline V gene encodes CDR1 SQVTM and CDR2 ANQGSEA. The CDR3 contains 13 residues. Whole-blood RNA isolation (total RNA) proceeded without T cell sorting. Turning to this clonotype: Antigen unknown.

Template switching appended UMIs that held a 6-nucleotide sample barcode. Following a re-call of the 5' RACE reads, TCRdb has one entry per CDR3 protein and lacks DNA. The repertoire table contains about 93,000 distinct CDR3 sequences. Sequencing was carried out using blood. The clonotype comes from a human donor with ulcerative colitis or Crohn's disease, or a healthy co-twin of an affected twin (not recorded which). The chain employs TRBV29-1 and TRBJ2-4; TCRdb indicates TRBD1, and absent DNA this call remains unverified. CDR3 region: CSVTGTDKNIQYF.